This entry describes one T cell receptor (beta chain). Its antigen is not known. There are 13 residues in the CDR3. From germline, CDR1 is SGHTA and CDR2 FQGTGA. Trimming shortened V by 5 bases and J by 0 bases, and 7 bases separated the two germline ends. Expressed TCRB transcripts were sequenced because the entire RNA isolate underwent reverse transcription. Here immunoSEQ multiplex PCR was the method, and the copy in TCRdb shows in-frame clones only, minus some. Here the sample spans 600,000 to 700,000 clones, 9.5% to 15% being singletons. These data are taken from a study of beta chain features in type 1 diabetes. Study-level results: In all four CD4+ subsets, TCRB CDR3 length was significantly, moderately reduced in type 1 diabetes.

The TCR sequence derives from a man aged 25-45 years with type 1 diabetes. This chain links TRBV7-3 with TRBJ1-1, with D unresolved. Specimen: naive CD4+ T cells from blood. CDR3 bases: TGTGCCAGCAGCGCACACCTGAACACTGAAGCTTTCTTT. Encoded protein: CASSAHLNTEAFF. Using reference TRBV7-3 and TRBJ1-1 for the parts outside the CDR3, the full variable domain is GAGVSQTPSNKVTEKGKYVELRCDPISGHTALYWYRQSLGQGPEFLIYFQGTGAADDSGLPNDRFFAVRPEGSVSTLKIQRTERGDSAVYLCASSAHLNTEAFFGQGTRLTVV.